Listed below are T cell receptor beta chains from one sample, sequenced in a study of T-cell memory formation after mild COVID-19. TCRdb fed the 5' RACE reads into MiXCR, producing one record per CDR3 protein. The sample has 140,000 to 150,000 distinct CDR3 sequences; about 25% are singletons. Input material: PBMCs or a T cell subset sorted from them (not recorded which). These receptors were collected from an adult woman who had mild COVID-19 (a few samples of this study predate the infection). Cell type and time point are not known. CDR3s include the opening cysteine and the closing phenylalanine or tryptophan. D genes are given only for firm matches. Expanded clones get a size class; other rows say once, few or many, or leave the size out.

clone_size	v_call	d_call	j_call	cdr3_nt	cdr3_aa
.	TRBV20-1	.	TRBJ1-1	TGCAGTGCGAGCGAGGACGGGGGGAACACTGAAGCTTTCTTT	CSASEDGGNTEAFF
.	TRBV29-1	TRBD2	TRBJ2-7	TGCAGCGCCGCCGGGACTAGCGGCTCCTACGAGCAGTACTTC	CSAAGTSGSYEQYF
few	TRBV20-1	TRBD1	TRBJ1-2	TGCAGTGCCCCAGGACAGGGGACCTATGGCTACACCTTC	CSAPGQGTYGYTF
few	TRBV20-1	.	TRBJ2-7	TGCAGTGCTGGAACCGGGACGGCCGTCTACGAGCAGTACTTC	CSAGTGTAVYEQYF
.	TRBV18	TRBD2	TRBJ2-7	TGTGCCAGCTCACCATCGGGGGGGACATCCTACGAGCAGTACTTC	CASSPSGGTSYEQYF
.	TRBV12-5	.	TRBJ2-1	TGTGCTAGTAACGAGGGGGGCTACAATGAGCAGTTCTTC	CASNEGGYNEQFF
few	TRBV12-3/TRBV12-4	.	TRBJ2-1	TGTGCCAGCAGGGACGGCGAATACAATGAGCAGTTCTTC	CASRDGEYNEQFF
.	TRBV7-9	.	TRBJ1-1	TGTGCCAGCAGCTTAGCCCCTGAAGCTTTCTTT	CASSLAPEAFF
few	TRBV4-1	.	TRBJ2-7	TGCGCCAGCAGCCAAGCCGGGGTTCCCTACGAGCAGTACTTC	CASSQAGVPYEQYF
.	TRBV12-5	.	TRBJ2-5	TGTGCTAGTGGTTCTTCCCCAGGGACCAAGTACTTC	CASGSSPGTKYF
few	TRBV4-3	.	TRBJ2-3	TGCGCCAGCAGCCAAGCCCCCGGGGCAGATACGCAGTATTTT	CASSQAPGADTQYF
few	TRBV19	.	TRBJ1-1	TGTGCCAGTAGTATCCTGGACCGAGACGACGACACTGAAGCTTTCTTT	CASSILDRDDDTEAFF
few	TRBV7-8	TRBD1	TRBJ2-7	TGTGCCAGCAGCCCAGAGACAGGGGTTGGTTACGAGCAGTACTTC	CASSPETGVGYEQYF
once	TRBV9	.	TRBJ1-2	TGTGCCAGCAGCGATGGTCGGGGCTACACCTTC	CASSDGRGYTF
few	TRBV7-9	TRBD2	TRBJ2-4	TGTGCCAGTACGACCCTTGGGCTAGCGGGAGATGACATTCAGTACTTC	CASTTLGLAGDDIQYF
.	TRBV6-5	TRBD2	TRBJ2-5	TGTGCCAGCAGCCCCACCGGGACTAGCGCCCAAGAGACCCAGTACTTC	CASSPTGTSAQETQYF
few	TRBV7-9	TRBD2	TRBJ2-5	TGTGCCAGCAGCTCCCCGACTAGCGGAGTCCAAGAGACCCAGTACTTC	CASSSPTSGVQETQYF
.	TRBV9	TRBD1	TRBJ2-3	TGTGCCAGCAGCGTAGACGAGGGGGCCGCCACCACAGATACGCAGTATTTT	CASSVDEGAATTDTQYF
.	TRBV24-1	TRBD1	TRBJ2-1	TGTGCCACCAGTGAACTGACAGGGGGGCACAATGAGCAGTTCTTC	CATSELTGGHNEQFF
few	TRBV4-1	.	TRBJ1-6	TGCGCCAGCAGCCTCAGCAAGGGTTCGGGTTCACCCCTCCACTTT	CASSLSKGSGSPLHF
.	TRBV5-1	.	TRBJ2-2	TGCGCCAGCAATCCGGGAGTTGGGGTGGACACCGGGGAGCTGTTTTTT	CASNPGVGVDTGELFF
.	TRBV7-3	.	TRBJ1-1	TGTGCCAGCAGCACGGACAGTATGAACACTGAAGCTTTCTTT	CASSTDSMNTEAFF
.	TRBV12-3/TRBV12-4	TRBD1	TRBJ2-1	TGTGCCAGCAGGAGGACAGGGGTGGTAGTTTTTGGCGATGAGCAGTTCTTC	CASRRTGVVVFGDEQFF
.	TRBV15	TRBD1	TRBJ2-1	TGTGCCACCAGCAGAGTGGGACAGGGGGCAGGTGAGCAGTTCTTC	CATSRVGQGAGEQFF
.	TRBV6-2/TRBV6-3	.	TRBJ1-5	TGTGCCAGCAGCATACTGCCTAATCAGCCCCAGCATTTT	CASSILPNQPQHF
.	TRBV7-6	TRBD1	TRBJ2-2	TGTGCCAGCAGCTCTCACAGGGGAACCGGGGAGCTGTTTTTT	CASSSHRGTGELFF
.	TRBV6-4	TRBD2	TRBJ2-1	TGTGCCAGCAGTGACGGACTAGCGCCCTCCTACAATGAGCAGTTCTTC	CASSDGLAPSYNEQFF
.	TRBV6-4	TRBD1	TRBJ1-2	TGTGCCAGCAGCCCGGACAGGAACTATGGCTACACCTTC	CASSPDRNYGYTF
few	TRBV3-1	.	TRBJ2-6	TGTGCCAGCAGCCAAGATCCGCCAGGGGTCTCTGGGGCCAACGTCCTGACTTTC	CASSQDPPGVSGANVLTF
.	TRBV4-1	.	TRBJ1-1	TGCGCCAGCAGCCAAAGTTTCAGCGGTCGGAACACTGAAGCTTTCTTT	CASSQSFSGRNTEAFF